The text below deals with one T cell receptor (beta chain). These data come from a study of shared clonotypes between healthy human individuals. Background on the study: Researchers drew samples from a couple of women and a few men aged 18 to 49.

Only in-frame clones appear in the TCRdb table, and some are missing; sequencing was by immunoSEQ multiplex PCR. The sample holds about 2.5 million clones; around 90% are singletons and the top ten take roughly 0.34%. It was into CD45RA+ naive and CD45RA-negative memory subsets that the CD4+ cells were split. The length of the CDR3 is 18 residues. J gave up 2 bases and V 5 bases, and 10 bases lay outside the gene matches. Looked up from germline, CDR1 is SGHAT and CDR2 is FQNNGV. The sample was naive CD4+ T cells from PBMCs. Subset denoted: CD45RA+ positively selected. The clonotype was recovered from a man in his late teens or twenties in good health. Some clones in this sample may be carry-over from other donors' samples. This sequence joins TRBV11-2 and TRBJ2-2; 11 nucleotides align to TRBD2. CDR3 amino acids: CASSLRPGTSGNTGELFF. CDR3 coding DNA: TGTGCCAGCAGCCTTAGACCCGGGACTAGCGGAAACACCGGGGAGCTGTTTTTT.